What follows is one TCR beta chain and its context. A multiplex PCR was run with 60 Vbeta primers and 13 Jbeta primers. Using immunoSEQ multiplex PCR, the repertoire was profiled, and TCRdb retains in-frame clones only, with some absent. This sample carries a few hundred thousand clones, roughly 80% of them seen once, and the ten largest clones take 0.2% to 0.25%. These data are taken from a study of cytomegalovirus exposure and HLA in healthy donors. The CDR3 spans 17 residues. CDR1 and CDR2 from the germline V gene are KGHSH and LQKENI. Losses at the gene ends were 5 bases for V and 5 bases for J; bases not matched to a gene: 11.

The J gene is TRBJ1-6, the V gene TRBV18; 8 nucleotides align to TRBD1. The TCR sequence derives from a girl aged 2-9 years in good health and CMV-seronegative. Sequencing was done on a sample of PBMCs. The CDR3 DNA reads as TGTGCCAGCTCAGCGCGTTCAGGGGGCGACGATAATTCACCCCTCCACTTT. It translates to CASSARSGGDDNSPLHF.